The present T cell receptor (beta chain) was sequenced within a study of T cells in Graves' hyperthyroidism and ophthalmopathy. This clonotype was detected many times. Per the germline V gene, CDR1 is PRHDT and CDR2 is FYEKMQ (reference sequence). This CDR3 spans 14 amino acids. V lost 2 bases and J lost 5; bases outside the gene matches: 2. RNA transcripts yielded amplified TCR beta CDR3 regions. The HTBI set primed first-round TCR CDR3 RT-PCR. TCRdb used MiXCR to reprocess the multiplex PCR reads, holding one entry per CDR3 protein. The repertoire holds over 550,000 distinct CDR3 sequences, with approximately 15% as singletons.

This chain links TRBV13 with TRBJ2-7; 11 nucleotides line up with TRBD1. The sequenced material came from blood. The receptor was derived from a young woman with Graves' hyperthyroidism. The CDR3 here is CASSLSGQGDEQYF. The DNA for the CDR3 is TGTGCCAGCAGCTTATCGGGACAGGGGGACGAGCAGTACTTC.